This T cell receptor beta chain was obtained from a study of CD8 T cells in ankylosing spondylitis. General study results and limits: Typical of ankylosing spondylitis blood, it appeared, was a TCR beta motif of under 10 highly homologous variants.

Each CDR3 protein gets one entry after TCRdb re-called the 5' RACE reads with MiXCR. The data show 150,000 to 200,000 distinct CDR3 sequences, 9.5% to 15% seen once. The CDR3 runs 14 residues. Germline CDR1 and CDR2: MNHNS and SASEGT. Between the trimmed V and J ends, which lost 1 base and 7 bases, there was a span of 11 bases. Comments on this clonotype: Its matching antigen is unknown.

Sequenced sample: blood, either unsorted or a sorted T cell fraction (not recorded which). This clonotype was obtained from a male donor with ankylosing spondylitis or in good health (not recorded which). The chain couples TRBV6-1 to TRBJ1-5; D is ambiguous. CDR3 sequence (DNA): TGTGCCAGCAGTGAAGTAAAGGGAGGACAGCCCCAGCATTTT. It is translated as CASSEVKGGQPQHF.